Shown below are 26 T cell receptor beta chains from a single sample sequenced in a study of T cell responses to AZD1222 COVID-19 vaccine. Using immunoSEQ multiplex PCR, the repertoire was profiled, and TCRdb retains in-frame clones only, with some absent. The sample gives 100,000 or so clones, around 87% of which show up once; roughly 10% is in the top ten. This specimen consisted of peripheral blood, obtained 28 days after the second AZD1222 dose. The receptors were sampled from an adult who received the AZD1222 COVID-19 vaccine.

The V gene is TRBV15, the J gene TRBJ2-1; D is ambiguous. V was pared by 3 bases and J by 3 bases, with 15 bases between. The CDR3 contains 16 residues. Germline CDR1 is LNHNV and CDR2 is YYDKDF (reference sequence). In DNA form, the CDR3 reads TGTGCCACCAGCAGTCTTACCGCGACGGACTACAATGAGCAGTTCTTC. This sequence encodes CATSSLTATDYNEQFF.

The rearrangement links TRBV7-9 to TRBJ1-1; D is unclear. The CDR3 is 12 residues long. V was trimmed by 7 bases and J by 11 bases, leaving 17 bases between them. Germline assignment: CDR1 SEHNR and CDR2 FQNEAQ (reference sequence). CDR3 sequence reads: CASNLRSGSAFF. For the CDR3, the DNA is TGTGCCAGCAACCTACGATCGGGGTCGGCTTTCTTT.

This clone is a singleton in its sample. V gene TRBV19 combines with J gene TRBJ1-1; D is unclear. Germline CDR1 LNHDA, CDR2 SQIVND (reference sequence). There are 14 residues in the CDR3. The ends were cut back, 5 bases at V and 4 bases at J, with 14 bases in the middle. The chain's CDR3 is CASSWSADSTEAFF. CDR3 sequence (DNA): TGTGCCAGTAGTTGGTCAGCCGATAGCACTGAAGCTTTCTTT.

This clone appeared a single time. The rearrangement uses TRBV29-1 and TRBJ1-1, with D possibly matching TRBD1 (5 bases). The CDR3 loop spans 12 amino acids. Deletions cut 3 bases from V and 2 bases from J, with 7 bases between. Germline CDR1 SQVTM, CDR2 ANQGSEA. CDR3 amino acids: CSVDWGNTEAFF. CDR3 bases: TGCAGCGTTGACTGGGGCAACACTGAAGCTTTCTTT.

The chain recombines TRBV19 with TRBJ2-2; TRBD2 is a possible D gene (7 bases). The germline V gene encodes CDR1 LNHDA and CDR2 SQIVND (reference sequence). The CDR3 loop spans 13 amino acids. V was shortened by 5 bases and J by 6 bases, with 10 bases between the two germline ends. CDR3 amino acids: CASSAGAAGELFF. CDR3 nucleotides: TGTGCCAGTAGTGCGGGGGCGGCCGGGGAGCTGTTTTTT.

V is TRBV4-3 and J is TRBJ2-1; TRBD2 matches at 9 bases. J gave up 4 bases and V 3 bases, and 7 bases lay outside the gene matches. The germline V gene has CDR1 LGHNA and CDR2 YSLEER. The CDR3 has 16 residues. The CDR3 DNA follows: TGCGCCAGCAGCCAGAGACTAGCGGTGATGTACAATGAGCAGTTCTTC. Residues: CASSQRLAVMYNEQFF.

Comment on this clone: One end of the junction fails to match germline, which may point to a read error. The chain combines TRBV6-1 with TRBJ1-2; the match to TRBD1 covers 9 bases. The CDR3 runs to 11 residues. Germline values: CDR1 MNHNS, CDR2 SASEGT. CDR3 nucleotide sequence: TGTGCCAGCAGTGAATCTCGGACAGGGGTCTTC. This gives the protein CASSESRTGVF.

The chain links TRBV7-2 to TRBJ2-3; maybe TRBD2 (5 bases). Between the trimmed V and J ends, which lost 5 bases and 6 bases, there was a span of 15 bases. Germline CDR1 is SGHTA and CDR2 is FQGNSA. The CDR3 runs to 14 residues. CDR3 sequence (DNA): TGTGCCAGCAGCCAGCAGCTAGCCGGGGATACGCAGTATTTT. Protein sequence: CASSQQLAGDTQYF.

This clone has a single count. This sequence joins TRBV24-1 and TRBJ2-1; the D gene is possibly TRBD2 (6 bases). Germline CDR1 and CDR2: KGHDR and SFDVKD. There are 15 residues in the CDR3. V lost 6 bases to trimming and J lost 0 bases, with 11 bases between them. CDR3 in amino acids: CATSKRASSYNEQFF. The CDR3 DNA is TGTGCCACCAGTAAGCGGGCCAGCTCCTACAATGAGCAGTTCTTC.

CDR3 protein: CASSFQGDGYTF. In nucleotides, the CDR3 is TGTGCCAGCAGTTTCCAGGGAGATGGCTACACCTTC. The rearrangement links TRBV28 to TRBJ1-2, with a possible D match to TRBD1 (5 bases). The CDR3 runs 12 residues. V was clipped by 3 bases and J by 6 bases, with 8 bases between them. Looked up from germline, CDR1 is MDHEN and CDR2 is SYDVKM.

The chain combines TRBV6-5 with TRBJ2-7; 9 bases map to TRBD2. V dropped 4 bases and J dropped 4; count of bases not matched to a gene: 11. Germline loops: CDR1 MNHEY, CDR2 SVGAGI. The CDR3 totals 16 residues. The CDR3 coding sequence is TGTGCCAGCAGTTCCCGCGGGGGGGCCTATGTTTACGAGCAGTACTTC. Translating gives CASSSRGGAYVYEQYF.

As DNA, the CDR3 is TGTGCCAGTAGTATCACCCCTGGGGGACAGGGAGGCCCCCAGCATTTT. Translation gives CASSITPGGQGGPQHF. J is TRBJ1-5 and V is TRBV19, with 9 bases fitting TRBD1. Germline CDR1 reads LNHDA; CDR2 reads SQIVND (reference sequence). CDR3 length: 16 amino acids. J was trimmed by 10 bases and V by 3 bases; bases with no gene match: 13.

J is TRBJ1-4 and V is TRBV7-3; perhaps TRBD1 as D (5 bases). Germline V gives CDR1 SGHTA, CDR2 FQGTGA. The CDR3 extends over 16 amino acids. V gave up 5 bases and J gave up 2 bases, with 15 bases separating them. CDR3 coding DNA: TGTGCCAGCAGCCAAACGGGGGGTGCGACTAATGAAAAACTGTTTTTT. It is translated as CASSQTGGATNEKLFF. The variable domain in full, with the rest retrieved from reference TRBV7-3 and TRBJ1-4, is GAGVSQTPSNKVTEKGKYVELRCDPISGHTALYWYRQSLGQGPEFLIYFQGTGAADDSGLPNDRFFAVRPEGSVSTLKIQRTERGDSAVYLCASSQTGGATNEKLFFGSGTQLSVL.

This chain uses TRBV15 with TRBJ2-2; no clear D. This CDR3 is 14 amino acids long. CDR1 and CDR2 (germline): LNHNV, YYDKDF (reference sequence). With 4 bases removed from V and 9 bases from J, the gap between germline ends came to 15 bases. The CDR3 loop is CATSMRPTDRELFF. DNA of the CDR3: TGTGCCACCAGCATGAGACCTACCGACCGGGAGCTGTTTTTT. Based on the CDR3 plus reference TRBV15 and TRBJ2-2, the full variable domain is DAMVIQNPRYQVTQFGKPVTLSCSQTLNHNVMYWYQQKSSQAPKLLFHYYDKDFNNEADTPDNFQSRRPNTSFCFLDIRSPGLGDTAMYLCATSMRPTDRELFFGEGSRLTVL.

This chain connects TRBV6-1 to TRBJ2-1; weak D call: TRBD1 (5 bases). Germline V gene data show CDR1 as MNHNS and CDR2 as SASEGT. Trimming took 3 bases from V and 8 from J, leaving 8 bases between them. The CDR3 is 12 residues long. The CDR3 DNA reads TGTGCCAGCAGTGACATGACAGATGAGCAGTTCTTC. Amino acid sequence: CASSDMTDEQFF.

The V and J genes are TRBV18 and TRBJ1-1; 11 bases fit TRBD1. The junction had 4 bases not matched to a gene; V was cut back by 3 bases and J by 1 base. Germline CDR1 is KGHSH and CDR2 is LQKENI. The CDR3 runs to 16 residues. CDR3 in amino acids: CASSPLGTGGNTEAFF. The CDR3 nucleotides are TGTGCCAGCTCACCGTTAGGGACAGGGGGGAACACTGAAGCTTTCTTT.

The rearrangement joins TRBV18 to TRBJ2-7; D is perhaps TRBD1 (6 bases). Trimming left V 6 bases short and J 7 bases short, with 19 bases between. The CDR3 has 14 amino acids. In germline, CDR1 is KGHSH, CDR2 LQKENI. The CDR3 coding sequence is TGTGCCAGCTCCCCAGACAGGACAGTAAGTGAGCAGTACTTC. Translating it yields CASSPDRTVSEQYF.

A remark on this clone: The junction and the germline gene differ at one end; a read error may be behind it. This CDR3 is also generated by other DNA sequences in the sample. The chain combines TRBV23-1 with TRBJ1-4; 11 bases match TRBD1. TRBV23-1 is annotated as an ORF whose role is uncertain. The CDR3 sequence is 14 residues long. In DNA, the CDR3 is TGCGCCAGCTCTAATCCGGGACAGGGGGAAAAACTATTTTTT. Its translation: CASSNPGQGEKLFF.

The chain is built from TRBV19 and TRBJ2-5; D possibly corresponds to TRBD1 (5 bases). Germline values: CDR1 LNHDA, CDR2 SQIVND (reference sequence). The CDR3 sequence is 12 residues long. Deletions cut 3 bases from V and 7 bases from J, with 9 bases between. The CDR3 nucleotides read TGTGCCAGTAGTATGTGGCAGGGGACCCAGTACTTC. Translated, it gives CASSMWQGTQYF.

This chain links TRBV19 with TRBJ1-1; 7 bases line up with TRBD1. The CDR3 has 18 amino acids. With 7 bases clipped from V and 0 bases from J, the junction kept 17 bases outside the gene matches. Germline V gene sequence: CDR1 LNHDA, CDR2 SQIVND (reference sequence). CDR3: CASKGDLRGPLLNTEAFF. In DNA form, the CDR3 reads TGTGCCAGTAAGGGGGATCTGAGGGGGCCCCTCTTGAACACTGAAGCTTTCTTT. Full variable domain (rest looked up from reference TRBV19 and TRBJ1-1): DGGITQSPKYLFRKEGQNVTLSCEQNLNHDAMYWYRQDPGQGLRLIYYSQIVNDFQKGDIAEGYSVSREKKESFPLTVTSAQKNPTAFYLCASKGDLRGPLLNTEAFFGQGTRLTVV.

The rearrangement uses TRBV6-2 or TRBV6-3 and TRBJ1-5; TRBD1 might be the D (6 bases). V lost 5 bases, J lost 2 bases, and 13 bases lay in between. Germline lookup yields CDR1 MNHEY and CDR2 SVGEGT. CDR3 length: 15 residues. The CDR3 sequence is CASSPRGAGNQPQHF. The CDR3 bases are TGTGCCAGCAGTCCCCGGGGGGCGGGCAATCAGCCCCAGCATTTT.

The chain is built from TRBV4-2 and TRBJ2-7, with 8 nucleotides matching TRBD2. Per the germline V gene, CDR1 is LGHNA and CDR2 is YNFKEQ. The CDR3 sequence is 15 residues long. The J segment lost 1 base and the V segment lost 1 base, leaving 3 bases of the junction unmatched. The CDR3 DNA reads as TGTGCCAGCAGCCAAGCGGGGGGGGCTTCCTACGAGCAGTACTTC. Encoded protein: CASSQAGGASYEQYF.

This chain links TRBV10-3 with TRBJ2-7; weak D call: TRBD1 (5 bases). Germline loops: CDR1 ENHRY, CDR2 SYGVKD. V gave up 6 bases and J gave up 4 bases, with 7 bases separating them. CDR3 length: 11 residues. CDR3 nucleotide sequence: TGTGCCATCAGGGGGCGATACGAGCAGTACTTC. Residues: CAIRGRYEQYF.

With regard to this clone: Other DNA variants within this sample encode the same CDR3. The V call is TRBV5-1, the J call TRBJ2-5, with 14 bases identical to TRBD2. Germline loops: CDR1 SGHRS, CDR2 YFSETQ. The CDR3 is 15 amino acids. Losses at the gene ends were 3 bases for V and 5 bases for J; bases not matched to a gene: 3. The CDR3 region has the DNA TGCGCCAGCAGCTCGGGACTAGCGGGAGTCGAGACCCAGTACTTC. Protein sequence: CASSSGLAGVETQYF.

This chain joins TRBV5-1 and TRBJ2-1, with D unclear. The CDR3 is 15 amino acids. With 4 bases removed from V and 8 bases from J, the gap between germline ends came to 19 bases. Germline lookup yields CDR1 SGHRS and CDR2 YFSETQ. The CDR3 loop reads CASSESGRRNYEQFF. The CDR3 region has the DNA TGCGCCAGCAGCGAGTCTGGGCGCCGGAACTATGAGCAGTTCTTC.

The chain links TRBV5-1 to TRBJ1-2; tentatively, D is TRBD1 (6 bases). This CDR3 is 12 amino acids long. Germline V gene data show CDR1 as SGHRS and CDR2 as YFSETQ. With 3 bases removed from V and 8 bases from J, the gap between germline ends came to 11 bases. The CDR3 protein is CASSSGEDGYTF. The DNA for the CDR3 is TGCGCCAGCAGCTCAGGGGAGGACGGCTACACCTTC.